The entry that follows covers one TCR beta chain sequence. The antigen is not known. As every portion of the isolated RNA was reverse transcribed, the sequencing read expressed TCRB transcripts. Using immunoSEQ multiplex PCR, the repertoire was profiled, and TCRdb retains in-frame clones only, with some absent. Here the sample spans under 250,000 clones, approximately 10% being singletons. The sample comes from a study of beta chain features in type 1 diabetes. Overall study: On cell yields, gender and age, patients and healthy donors were similar. Study outcomes and limitations: The study found that naive, central memory and Treg TCRB repertoires appeared more similar in patients than in healthy donors. More deletions and fewer insertions at VDJ junctions were seen in type 1 diabetes patients.

This CDR3 comprises 17 residues. Germline-derived CDR1 and CDR2 are SGHVS and FQNEAQ. J was trimmed by 0 bases and V by 5 bases; bases with no gene match: 2. Purity exceeding 98% was reached by all sorted populations. The TCR originated in a man between 18 and 35 years old in good health. This chain connects TRBV7-8 to TRBJ2-3, with TRBD2 identical over 16 bases. The sequencing sample was made of central memory CD4+ T cells from blood. CDR3 loop: CASSGGLAGGSTDTQYF. The CDR3 region has the DNA TGTGCCAGCAGCGGGGGACTAGCGGGAGGGAGCACAGATACGCAGTATTTT.